This is a list of T cell receptor beta chains from one sample in a study of blood T cell repertoires in COVID-19. Sequencing used immunoSEQ multiplex PCR; TCRdb keeps in-frame clones, though not all of them. Here the sample spans about 270,000 clones, around nine tenths being singletons. The sequenced sample was PBMCs or T cells enriched from blood (not recorded which). These receptors all come from a woman under 30 who had recovered from COVID-19. CDR3s include the opening cysteine and the closing phenylalanine or tryptophan. A D gene is named only where the DNA matches it firmly.

CASRGQGAADTQYF 14 TRBV7-9 TRBD1 TRBJ2-3
CASSMERELTDTQYF 15 TRBV19 - TRBJ2-3
CASSITGNEQYF 12 TRBV6-5 - TRBJ2-7
CASSVVGLAGAADTQYF 17 TRBV9 TRBD2 TRBJ2-3
CASSVWLLQGANYNEQFF 18 TRBV19 TRBD1 TRBJ2-1
CASSLITGEANSPLHF 16 TRBV2 TRBD1 TRBJ1-6
CASSYNRGQEQYF 13 TRBV6-5 TRBD1 TRBJ2-7
CASSQDRTGGQDGYTF 16 TRBV4-3 TRBD1 TRBJ1-2
CAWRVTGTGDGYTF 14 TRBV30 TRBD1 TRBJ1-2
CASSPGLAVYEQYF 14 TRBV11-2 TRBD2 TRBJ2-7
CASSEPVNTEAFF 13 TRBV7-8 - TRBJ1-1
CASSRLGQGAYEQYF 15 TRBV6-2/TRBV6-3 TRBD1 TRBJ2-7
CASISTGGKLFF 12 TRBV6-5 TRBD1 TRBJ1-4
CASSQQSRKAFF 12 TRBV4-1 - TRBJ1-1
CSASPVQAGHLQFF 14 TRBV29-1 - TRBJ2-1
CATYQGTGGITGELFF 16 TRBV5-1 TRBD1 TRBJ2-2
CASSLGQVNYGYTF 14 TRBV28 TRBD1 TRBJ1-2
CASSDPYQDRVSNQPQHF 18 TRBV25-1 TRBD1 TRBJ1-5
CASSFGRMNTEAFF 14 TRBV5-8 - TRBJ1-1
CASSIGQDLPKTHGYTF 17 TRBV5-1 TRBD1 TRBJ1-2
CASQQGTLGTGELFF 15 TRBV2 TRBD1 TRBJ2-2
CASTGTGGEGYGYTF 15 TRBV27 TRBD1 TRBJ1-2
CASSLVGTGRRAGELFF 17 TRBV11-2 - TRBJ2-2
CASSEQGGNQPQHF 14 TRBV6-1 TRBD1 TRBJ1-5
CSVEDRGHGYTF 12 TRBV29-1 - TRBJ1-2
CSGRLETPLGANVLTF 16 TRBV29-1 - TRBJ2-6
CASSLELAGEETQYF 15 TRBV5-1 TRBD2 TRBJ2-5
CASNSNSNTGELFF 14 TRBV19 - TRBJ2-2
CASSSPGFGNEKLFF 15 TRBV27 - TRBJ1-4
CASSFSGNTEAFF 13 TRBV5-1 - TRBJ1-1
CASSDKVNTEAFF 13 TRBV19 - TRBJ1-1
CASSPPSLSTDTQYF 15 TRBV18 - TRBJ2-3
CASSDPTSGRAYNEQFF 17 TRBV10-1 TRBD2 TRBJ2-1
CAWLETSGYNEQFF 14 TRBV30 TRBD2 TRBJ2-1
CAWTDPSLYYGYTF 14 TRBV30 - TRBJ1-2
CASSFGGRTGGTEAFF 16 TRBV7-8 TRBD1 TRBJ1-1
CASSAAQGDYGYTF 14 TRBV5-4 - TRBJ1-2
CASSPGGNSPLHF 13 TRBV3-1/TRBV3-2 - TRBJ1-6
CASSLLSSGGRHEQFF 16 TRBV5-5 TRBD2 TRBJ2-1
CASSEGTDGNTIYF 14 TRBV27 TRBD1 TRBJ1-3
CAISETREQYF 11 TRBV10-3 - TRBJ2-7
CASSQVAGTSGRGGSYNEQFF 21 TRBV4-2 TRBD2 TRBJ2-1
CAISESSRGMNTEAFF 16 TRBV10-3 - TRBJ1-1